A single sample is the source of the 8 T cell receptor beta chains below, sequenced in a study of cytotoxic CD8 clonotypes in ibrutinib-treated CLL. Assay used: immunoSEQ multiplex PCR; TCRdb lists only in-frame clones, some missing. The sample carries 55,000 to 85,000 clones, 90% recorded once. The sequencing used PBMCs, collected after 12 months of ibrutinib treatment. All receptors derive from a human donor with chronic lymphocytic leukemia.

The CDR3: CASSEWRSYNEQFF. CDR3 nucleotide sequence: TGTGCCAGCAGTGAATGGCGTTCCTACAATGAGCAGTTCTTC. This sequence joins TRBV25-1 and TRBJ2-1, with no clear D. The CDR3 consists of 14 residues. Germline CDR1 is MGHDK and CDR2 is SYGVNS. Trimming pared 1 base from V and 1 base from J, leaving 5 bases between.

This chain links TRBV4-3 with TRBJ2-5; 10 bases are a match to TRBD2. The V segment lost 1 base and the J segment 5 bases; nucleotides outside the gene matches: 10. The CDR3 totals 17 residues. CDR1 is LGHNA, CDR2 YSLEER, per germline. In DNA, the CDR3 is TGCGCCAGCAGCCAAGTTGGGAGCGGGAGGGCCCAGGAGACCCAGTACTTC. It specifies CASSQVGSGRAQETQYF.

CDR3 residues: CASSLVATSGSSYEQYF. For the CDR3, the DNA is TGTGCCAGCAGCTTAGTAGCAACTAGCGGGAGCTCCTACGAGCAGTACTTC. This chain links TRBV7-2 with TRBJ2-7, with 11 bases aligning to TRBD2. The CDR3 loop spans 17 amino acids. Germline CDR1 SGHTA, CDR2 FQGNSA. V dropped 1 base and J dropped 0; count of bases not matched to a gene: 5.

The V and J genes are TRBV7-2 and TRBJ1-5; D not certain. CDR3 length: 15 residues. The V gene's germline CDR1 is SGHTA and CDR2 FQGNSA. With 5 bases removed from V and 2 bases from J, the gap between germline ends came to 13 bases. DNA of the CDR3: TGTGCCAGCAGCCACGTCGGTCGGGGCAATCAGCCCCAGCATTTT. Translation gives CASSHVGRGNQPQHF.

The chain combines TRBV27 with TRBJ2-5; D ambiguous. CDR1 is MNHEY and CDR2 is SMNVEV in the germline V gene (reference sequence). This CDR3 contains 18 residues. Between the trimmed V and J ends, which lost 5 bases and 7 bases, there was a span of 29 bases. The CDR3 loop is CASSPSGRPAAPRRTQYF. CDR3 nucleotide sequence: TGTGCCAGCAGTCCGTCTGGGCGCCCGGCCGCCCCAAGAAGGACCCAGTACTTC.

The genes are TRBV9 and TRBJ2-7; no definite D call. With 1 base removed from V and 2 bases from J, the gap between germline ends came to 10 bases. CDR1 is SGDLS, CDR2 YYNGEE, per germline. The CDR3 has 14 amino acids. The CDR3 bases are TGTGCCAGCAGCGTATCTTTCCCGACCTACGAGCAGTACTTC. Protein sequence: CASSVSFPTYEQYF.

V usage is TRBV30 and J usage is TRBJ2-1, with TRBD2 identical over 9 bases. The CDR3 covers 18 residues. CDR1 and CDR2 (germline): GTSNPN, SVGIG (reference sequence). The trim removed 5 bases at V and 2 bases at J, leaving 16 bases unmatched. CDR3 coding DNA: TGTGCCTGGGCTAGACGGGGCGGGAGGGCCTCCCCCTACAATGAGCAGTTCTTC. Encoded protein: CAWARRGGRASPYNEQFF.

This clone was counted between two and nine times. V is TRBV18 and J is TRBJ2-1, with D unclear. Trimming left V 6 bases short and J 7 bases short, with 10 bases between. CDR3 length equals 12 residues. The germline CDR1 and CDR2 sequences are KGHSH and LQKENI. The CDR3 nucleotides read TGTGCCAGCTCCCTCTATATGAATGAGCAGTTCTTC. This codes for CASSLYMNEQFF.